This T cell receptor beta chain is from a study of T cells in Graves' hyperthyroidism and ophthalmopathy. Across the whole study: Blood was drawn when the patient was first diagnosed and still untreated.

PBMCs were sourced from less than 13 ml fresh peripheral blood. Template material for amplifying TCR beta CDR3 regions consisted of RNA transcripts. The HTBI primer set drove a first-round RT-PCR of the TCR CDR3. TCRdb reanalysed the multiplex PCR reads using MiXCR and keeps one entry per CDR3 protein. The sample lists over 450,000 distinct CDR3 sequences, around 14% occurring once. The sequenced sample was blood. The TCR comes from a woman aged 18 to 35 with Graves' hyperthyroidism.

Here the CDR3 DNA reads TGCAGTGCTAGAGTTCCGGGACAGGACTTTTCTCAGCCCCAGCATTTT. This translates into CSARVPGQDFSQPQHF. The rearrangement links TRBV20-1 to TRBJ1-5, with 8 positions matching TRBD1. The V gene end was trimmed by 1 base and the J gene end by 6 bases; junction bases not matched to a gene: 11. Germline V CDR1 and CDR2: DFQATT, SNEGSKA (reference sequence). The CDR3 has 16 amino acids.